A selection of T cell receptor beta chains follows, all from one sample in a study of control samples from healthy donors and cancer patients. Assay: immunoSEQ multiplex PCR; the TCRdb copy retains only in-frame clones and omits some. The table includes about 200,000 clones, over 80% detected once. Specimen: blood. All receptors derive from a man aged 30 to 45 in good health. Each CDR3 is given with its conserved first and last residue. A D gene is named only where the DNA matches it firmly. Clone size is stated in some rows and not others, as once, few, many or a class when expanded.

>NA|TRBJ2-7|NA|TRBV20-1
TGCAGTGCTAGCACTCAGTATGGGCAGTACTTC
CSASTQYGQYF
>TRBD2|TRBJ2-2|NA|TRBV6-5
TGTGCCAGCCTCCCGGGACTAGCGAACACCGGGGAGCTGTTTTTT
CASLPGLANTGELFF
>TRBD2|TRBJ2-1|NA|TRBV5-1
TGCGCCAGCAGCTTGCACCCTAGCGGGGGGGCCAGGTACAATGAGCAGTTCTTC
CASSLHPSGGARYNEQFF
>NA|TRBJ1-2|NA|TRBV12-3/TRBV12-4
TGTGCCAGCAGCTCCGGGATTAACTATGGCTACACCTTC
CASSSGINYGYTF
>TRBD1|TRBJ1-2|NA|TRBV7-9
TGTGCCAGCAGCTCGGGACAGGAACTTAACTATGGCTACACCTTC
CASSSGQELNYGYTF
>TRBD1|TRBJ2-5|few|TRBV5-8
TGTGCCAGCAGCTCACGGTACAGGGGCGCCGTGGAGACCCAGTACTTC
CASSSRYRGAVETQYF
>NA|TRBJ1-5|NA|TRBV12-3/TRBV12-4
TGTGCCAGCAGTTTATGGGGGGATGCCCAGCATTTT
CASSLWGDAQHF
>NA|TRBJ2-2|NA|TRBV20-1
TGCAGTGTAGTGGACACCGGGGAGCTGTTTTTT
CSVVDTGELFF
>NA|TRBJ1-2|NA|TRBV24-1
TGTGCCACCAGTGATGCGGGACTGAGCTATGGCTACACCTTC
CATSDAGLSYGYTF
>TRBD2|TRBJ2-3|NA|TRBV7-2
TGTGCCAGCAGCTTAAGTCTCGGCGGGGGGGCCCAAGATACGCAGTATTTT
CASSLSLGGGAQDTQYF
>NA|TRBJ1-2|NA|TRBV15
TGTGCCACCAGCAGGGAAACAGGGAACTATGGCTACACCTTC
CATSRETGNYGYTF
>NA|TRBJ1-5|few|TRBV2
TGTGCCAGCAGTGAATTAGGAAATCAGCCCCAGCATTTT
CASSELGNQPQHF
>TRBD1|TRBJ2-3|NA|TRBV14
TGTGCCAGCAGCCAAGTAGACAGGGGTGGGCCAGATACGCAGTATTTT
CASSQVDRGGPDTQYF
>NA|TRBJ1-1|few|TRBV11-2
TGTGCCAGCAGCTTAGAGGGATCGACGGTTGAAGCTTTCTTT
CASSLEGSTVEAFF
>TRBD1|TRBJ2-7|NA|TRBV2
TGTGCCAGCAGTGTCAACAGGGGGGTCGAGCAGTACTTC
CASSVNRGVEQYF
>NA|TRBJ1-5|NA|TRBV19
TGTGCCAGTAGATCACGGGTGGGACATTACGGCAATCAGCCCCAGCATTTT
CASRSRVGHYGNQPQHF
>NA|TRBJ1-3|NA|TRBV6-5
TGTGCCAGCAGTTATGACCGCTACTCTGGAAACACCATATATTTT
CASSYDRYSGNTIYF
>NA|TRBJ1-1|NA|TRBV6-5
TGTGCCAGCAGTTACTCGATTACAGGGCAAGCTTTCTTT
CASSYSITGQAFF
>TRBD2|TRBJ2-7|NA|TRBV5-4
TGTGCCAGCAGCCCACCGACGGTTGGCGGGGGGTTCAACGAGCAGTACTTC
CASSPPTVGGGFNEQYF
>TRBD1|TRBJ2-3|NA|TRBV24-1
TGTGCCACCAGTGAGTTCGGACAGGGAGACGATACGCAGTATTTT
CATSEFGQGDDTQYF
>NA|TRBJ2-7|NA|TRBV3-1/TRBV3-2
TGTGCCAGCAGCCAGCCTCGGGGGAAGGGGGTCTTGGACGAGCAGTACTTC
CASSQPRGKGVLDEQYF
>NA|TRBJ1-1|NA|TRBV5-1
TGCGCCAGCAGCTTATGGCGGTTGAACACTGAAGCTTTCTTT
CASSLWRLNTEAFF
>NA|TRBJ1-2|NA|TRBV30
TGTGCCTGGAGCAAGCCCCAAACAGGAGGGAACTATGGCTACACCTTC
CAWSKPQTGGNYGYTF
>TRBD1|TRBJ1-5|NA|TRBV16
TGTGCCAGCAGCCAACAGGGACAGAGTGGCAATCAGCCCCAGCATTTT
CASSQQGQSGNQPQHF
>NA|TRBJ1-6|NA|TRBV28
TGTGCCAGCAGTTCGGCAGGGGAGAATTCACCCCTCCACTTT
CASSSAGENSPLHF
>TRBD1|TRBJ2-3|NA|TRBV19
TGTGCCAGTAGTATTTTGGCAGGGGGCATCGATACGCAGTATTTT
CASSILAGGIDTQYF
>TRBD1|TRBJ2-2|NA|TRBV19
TGTGCCAGTAGTGCGCTACTTCCGGGACAGGGGCGAACGAACACCGGGGAGCTGTTTTTT
CASSALLPGQGRTNTGELFF
>NA|TRBJ1-2|few|TRBV29-1
TGCAGCCTTGCCGGGGGGACCGGCGAGGGCTACACCTTC
CSLAGGTGEGYTF
>TRBD2|TRBJ2-3|NA|TRBV6-2/TRBV6-3
TGTGCCAGCAGTTACTCGGTGGCGGGGGGGGGACGTTACACAGATACGCAGTATTTT
CASSYSVAGGGRYTDTQYF
>NA|TRBJ1-6|NA|TRBV5-1
TGCGCCAGCTTTCGGGAGAGGAATTCACCCCTCCACTTT
CASFRERNSPLHF
>TRBD1|TRBJ1-6|NA|TRBV12-3/TRBV12-4
TGTGCCAGCAGGGACAGGGTACATTCACCCCTCCACTTT
CASRDRVHSPLHF
>NA|TRBJ1-2|NA|TRBV4-1
TGCGCCAGCAGCCAGGTCCTACAGGATCGAGACTATGGCTACACCTTC
CASSQVLQDRDYGYTF
>NA|TRBJ2-3|once|TRBV3-1/TRBV3-2
TGTGCCAGCAGCCAAGATTTGGGGGCCTTCACAGATACGCAGTATTTT
CASSQDLGAFTDTQYF
>TRBD1|TRBJ2-1|NA|TRBV19
TGTGCCAGTAGTCCCCAAACAGGGGGGACCTACAATGAGCAGTTCTTC
CASSPQTGGTYNEQFF
>TRBD1|TRBJ1-5|NA|TRBV19
TGTGCCAGTAGTCCTAGACAGGGGGGCAATCAGCCCCAGCATTTT
CASSPRQGGNQPQHF
>TRBD1|TRBJ1-6|NA|TRBV30
TGTGCCTGCCTCGGGACAGGGACTTCACCCCTCCACTTT
CACLGTGTSPLHF
>NA|TRBJ1-5|NA|TRBV5-1
TGCGCCAGCAGCTTGGGAGAAGGTGCTATCGATCGGCCCCAGCATTTT
CASSLGEGAIDRPQHF
>TRBD2|TRBJ2-7|NA|TRBV30
TGTGCCTGGAGTCCCCGGACTAGGGTCCTGGACGAGCAGTACTTC
CAWSPRTRVLDEQYF
>NA|TRBJ1-6|NA|TRBV27
TGTGCCAGCAGTACTGGTCGGGGGACAACCTTAGGGCCCCTCCACTTT
CASSTGRGTTLGPLHF
>NA|TRBJ1-1|NA|TRBV29-1
TGCAGCGTTGAGACCGCCTTCTCTGAAGCTTTCTTT
CSVETAFSEAFF
>TRBD1|TRBJ1-2|once|TRBV29-1
TGCAGCGTTGGGAGACAGGGTGGATATGGCTACACCTTC
CSVGRQGGYGYTF
>NA|TRBJ1-1|NA|TRBV6-5
TGTGCCAGCAGTTACTCGCGCAGCAAGAACACTGAAGCTTTCTTT
CASSYSRSKNTEAFF
>TRBD1|TRBJ1-3|NA|TRBV6-6
TGTGCCAGCAGCTACCATGCCGGGACAGACAGATTTAGTTACTCTGGAAACACCATATATTTT
CASSYHAGTDRFSYSGNTIYF
>NA|TRBJ1-5|many|TRBV4-1
TGCGCCAGCAGCCAAGGGCGGGGGGCTCGCAATCAGCCCCAGCATTTT
CASSQGRGARNQPQHF
>NA|TRBJ2-7|NA|TRBV5-8
TGTGCCAGCAGCTTAGGCCCCAGCTCCTACGAGCAGTACTTC
CASSLGPSSYEQYF
>TRBD2|TRBJ2-2|once|TRBV4-1
TGCGCCAGCAGCCAAGGACGGAGAGGCGGGGGGGTAAACACCGGGGAGCTGTTTTTT
CASSQGRRGGGVNTGELFF
>TRBD2|TRBJ2-3|NA|TRBV7-8
TGTGCCAGCAGCTTAGGGGAGCTGGCTAGCGGGACAGATACGCAGTATTTT
CASSLGELASGTDTQYF
>NA|TRBJ2-3|NA|TRBV7-9
TGTGCCAGCAGCTTAGAATGGGGACAAGATACGCAGTATTTT
CASSLEWGQDTQYF